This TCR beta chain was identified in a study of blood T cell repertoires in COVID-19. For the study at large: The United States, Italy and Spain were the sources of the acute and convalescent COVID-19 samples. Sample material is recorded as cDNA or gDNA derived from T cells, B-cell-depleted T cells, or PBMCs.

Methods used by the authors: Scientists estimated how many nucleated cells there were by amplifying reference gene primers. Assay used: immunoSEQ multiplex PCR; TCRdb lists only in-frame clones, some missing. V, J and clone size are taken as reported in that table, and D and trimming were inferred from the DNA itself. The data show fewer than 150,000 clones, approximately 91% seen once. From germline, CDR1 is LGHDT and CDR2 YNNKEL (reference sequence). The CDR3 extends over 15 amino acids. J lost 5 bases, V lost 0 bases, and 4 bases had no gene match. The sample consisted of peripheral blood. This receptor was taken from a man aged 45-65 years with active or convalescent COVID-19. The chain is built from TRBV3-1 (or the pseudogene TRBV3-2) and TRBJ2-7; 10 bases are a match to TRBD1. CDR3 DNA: TGTGCCAGCAGCCAAGAGGACAGGGGGGACGACGAGCAGTACTTC. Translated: CASSQEDRGDDEQYF.